Presented here are 2 T cell receptor beta chains from one specimen sequenced in a study of cytomegalovirus exposure and HLA in healthy donors. Use of 60 Vbeta and 13 Jbeta primers characterized the PCR. Only in-frame clones appear in the TCRdb table, and some are missing; sequencing was by immunoSEQ multiplex PCR. This table has some 180,000 clones, about 9% appearing once. Material for sequencing was PBMCs. The receptors shown here come from a woman between 25 and 40 years old in good health and CMV-seropositive.

This clone was counted only a few times. The chain is built from TRBV5-1 and TRBJ2-7, with a tentative D call TRBD2 (5 bases). Germline lookup yields CDR1 SGHRS and CDR2 YFSETQ. V was trimmed by 0 bases and J by 7 bases, leaving 17 bases between them. The CDR3 has 15 amino acids. The CDR3 reads CASSLAQASRREQYF. As DNA, the CDR3 is TGCGCCAGCAGCTTGGCCCAGGCCTCCAGGAGGGAGCAGTACTTC.

The rearrangement uses TRBV18 and TRBJ2-7; TRBD2 might be the D (6 bases). CDR1 is KGHSH, CDR2 LQKENI, per germline. The CDR3 covers 16 residues. Trimming left V 1 base short and J 3 bases short, with 16 bases between. The CDR3 spells CASSPLSAREGYEQYF. In DNA, the CDR3 is TGTGCCAGCTCACCACTGTCCGCGCGGGAAGGCTACGAGCAGTACTTC.